One TCR beta chain is described in this entry. This receptor's antigen is unknown. Per-base qualities were not stored, and no clone one base away is much larger. These data come from a study of blood T cell repertoires in COVID-19 (dated by TCRdb to 2020 to 2022). Regarding the study in general: Samples covering the acute and convalescent phases of COVID-19 were provided by collaborators in the United States, Italy and Spain. The repertoires were released in a freely available public database meant as a resource for research on the immune response to SARS-CoV-2. Where HLA class I and class II types were available, the types were taken from metadata supplied by the sample provider, not from assay-based typing. Samples were obtained from the ongoing ImmuneRACE study (first 160 participants) and from some 1,200 subjects provided by 6 global collaborators. The material from the prospective study consisted of cDNA or gDNA derived from T cells, B-cell-depleted T cells, or PBMCs. Subjects who had been exposed to COVID-19, were actively infected with it, or had recovered from it provided the deeply sampled blood TCRbeta repertoires that made up the dataset. A de-identified subject ID, COVID-19 status, age in years and sex were almost always included in the sample metadata. Overall study results and their limits: How much clinical and demographic metadata was included differed by source and by participant, and the metadata was provided uncurated.

TCRbeta CDR3 regions were amplified from genomic DNA by means of the immunoSEQ Assay, a bias-controlled multiplex PCR. Turning to the authors' computational methods: Within the assay, amplification of reference gene primers was used to estimate how many nucleated cells each sample contained. To quantify the absolute abundance of each unique TCRbeta CDR3 rearrangement, sequence reads were collapsed and filtered. For each sample, productive Simpson clonality was calculated as the square root of Simpson's diversity index across productive rearrangements. Imported from immuneACCESS, the table was reduced by TCRdb to in-frame sequences with V and J called. These copies leave out some clones; in studies compared against another copy, an unresolved V gene accounts for under half, and the cause of the remainder is not known. The V and J calls and the clone size are those of that table, but D and trimming were determined from the DNA. This sample lists approximately 480,000 clones; approximately 86% were detected once. The biggest ten clones account for about 0.75% of the sample.

In the prospective study, participants were about 18 to 95 years old, resided in about two dozen geographic areas of the United States, and were enrolled through a virtual design. In the prospective study, cohorts were assigned on the basis of participant-reported clinical history obtained from a screening survey and a study questionnaire. Recovered participants in ImmuneRACE Cohort 3 were defined as having two consecutive negative NP/OP PCR tests, clearance from a healthcare professional, or resolution of symptoms. Each participant in the prospective study had whole blood, serum and a nasopharyngeal or oropharyngeal swab collected by mobile phlebotomists. Participants in the prospective study had the option to provide additional blood draws and questionnaires over a 2-month period. Before DNA extraction, prospective study blood samples were shipped either frozen or at room temperature. According to the germline V gene, CDR1 reads SGHRS and CDR2 reads YFSETQ. The CDR3 contains 14 residues, cysteine and phenylalanine counted. Of the read, only the CDR3 DNA is kept; its 42 bases are in frame from base 1. Trimming removed 2 bases from V and 4 bases from J, leaving 11 bases between the germline ends.

The chain is made from TRBV5-1 and TRBJ2-3; TRBD1 is a weak D gene call, 5 bases matching. The clonotype was recovered from a woman in her late teens or twenties who had recovered from COVID-19. The sequencing input was PBMCs or T cells enriched from blood (not recorded which). The DNA is as follows: TGCGCCAGCAGCTTTCAGGGCCCCGCAGATACGCAGTATTTT. Its coded protein is CASSFQGPADTQYF.